This T cell receptor beta chain was identified during a study of technical replicates of blood from a handful of donors (dated by TCRdb to the late 2010s). Of note for this clone: The clone's antigen remains unknown. No much larger clone is present one base from it, and per-base qualities are unavailable.

The method behind the library was the immunoSEQ multiplex PCR assay. Entries here come from immuneACCESS through TCRdb and include only in-frame sequences with V and J called. Some clones fail to appear in such tables; in the studies checked, an unresolved V gene covers under half of the shortfall, and the cause of the remainder is unknown. The sample records tens of thousands of clones, about 93% of which are singletons. In total, the top ten clones hold over 0.2% of the sample. Reading the germline V gene gives CDR1 MDHEN and CDR2 SYDVKM. Reading from cysteine to phenylalanine, the CDR3 counts 14 amino acids. The DNA shown is the 42-base CDR3, in frame from base 1. V lost 8 bases and J lost 7 bases, and the count of bases not matched to a germline gene is 10.

Sequences were obtained from T cells isolated from PBMCs. This TCR derives from a human donor in good health. The chain was built from TRBV28 and TRBJ2-1; 8 junctional bases match TRBD1. The CDR3 loop reads CASGKTGEANEQFF. The nucleotide sequence is TGTGCCAGCGGAAAGACAGGGGAAGCAAATGAGCAGTTCTTC.